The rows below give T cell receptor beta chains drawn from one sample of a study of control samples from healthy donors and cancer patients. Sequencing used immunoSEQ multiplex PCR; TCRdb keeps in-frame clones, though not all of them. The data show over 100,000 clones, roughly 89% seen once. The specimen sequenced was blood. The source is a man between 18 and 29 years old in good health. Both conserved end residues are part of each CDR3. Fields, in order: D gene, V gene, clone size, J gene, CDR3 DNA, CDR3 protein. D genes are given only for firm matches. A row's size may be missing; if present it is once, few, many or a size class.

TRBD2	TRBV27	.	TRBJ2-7	TGTGCCAGCAGTTTACCGGCCCCTAGCGGGGGGCCCCACGAGCAGTACTTC	CASSLPAPSGGPHEQYF
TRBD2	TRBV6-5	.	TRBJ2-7	TGTGCCAGCAGTATAGCGGGGCTTACCTACGAGCAGTACTTC	CASSIAGLTYEQYF
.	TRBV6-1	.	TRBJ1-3	TGTGCCAGCAGTGAGGCTGGAAACACCATATATTTT	CASSEAGNTIYF
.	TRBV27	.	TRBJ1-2	TGTGCCAGCAGTTTAACCCCTCTAAATTATGGCTACACCTTC	CASSLTPLNYGYTF
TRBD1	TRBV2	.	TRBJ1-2	TGTGCCAGCAGTGAGGTGGCAGGGGGCAATGGCTACACCTTC	CASSEVAGGNGYTF
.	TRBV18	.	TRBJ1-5	TGTGCCAGCTCACCTGGGAGGAATAGCAATCAGCCCCAGCATTTT	CASSPGRNSNQPQHF
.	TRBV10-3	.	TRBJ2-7	TGTGCCACCTATCCCTCATATGACAGATCCTACGAGCAGTACTTC	CATYPSYDRSYEQYF
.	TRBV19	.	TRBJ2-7	TGTGCCAGTAGTATACGCCTGGAGTATGACGAAGTGGGGAGGTACTTC	CASSIRLEYDEVGRYF
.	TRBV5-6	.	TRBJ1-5	TGTGCCAGCAGCATCCGGGACGGCAATCAGCCCCAGCATTTT	CASSIRDGNQPQHF
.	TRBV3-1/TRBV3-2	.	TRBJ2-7	TGTGCCAGCAGCCAACAGGACAGCTCCTACGAGCAGTACTTC	CASSQQDSSYEQYF
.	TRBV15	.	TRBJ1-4	TGTGCCACCAGCAGAGATATAGGTTGGGACGAAAAACTGTTTTTT	CATSRDIGWDEKLFF
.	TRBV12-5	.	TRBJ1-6	TGTGCTAGTGGTTTCGGAAGCGACAGTAAAGATTCACCCCTCCACTTT	CASGFGSDSKDSPLHF
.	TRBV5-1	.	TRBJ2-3	TGCGCCAGCAGCTCGAGGGGGATAGGAGATACGCAGTATTTT	CASSSRGIGDTQYF
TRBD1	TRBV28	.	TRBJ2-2	TGTGTCTCAAGGGACAGAATGGAAGACACCGGGGAGCTGTTTTTT	CVSRDRMEDTGELFF
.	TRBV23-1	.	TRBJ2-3	TGCGCCAGCAGTCGGGACATCCCGCTTCCAGATACGCAGTATTTT	CASSRDIPLPDTQYF
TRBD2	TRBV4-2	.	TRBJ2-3	TGTGCCAGCAGCCAAGGCCTAGCGGGGGGAGATACGCAGTATTTT	CASSQGLAGGDTQYF
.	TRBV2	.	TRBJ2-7	TGTGCCAGCAATGCGCTGCGGAACGCCTACGAGCAGTACTTC	CASNALRNAYEQYF
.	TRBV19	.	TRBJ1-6	TGTGCCAGTAGCCCCAGGGTTTTAAGTTCACCCCTCCACTTT	CASSPRVLSSPLHF
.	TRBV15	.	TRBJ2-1	TGTGCCACCAGCTCCCGGGGGAGCTCCTACAATGAGCAGTTCTTC	CATSSRGSSYNEQFF
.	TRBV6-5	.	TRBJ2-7	TGTGCCAGCAGTACCCGGGACAAAGCCTACGAGCAGTACTTC	CASSTRDKAYEQYF
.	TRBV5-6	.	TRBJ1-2	TGTGCCAGCAACCGGGGCCGCTTTACTCCTGGCTACACCTTC	CASNRGRFTPGYTF
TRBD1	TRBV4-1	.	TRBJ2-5	TGCGCCAGCAGCCTGAGACAGGGGGCATCCCAAGAGACCCAGTACTTC	CASSLRQGASQETQYF
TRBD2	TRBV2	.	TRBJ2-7	TGTGCCAGCAGTGAGGTTCTAGCGGCCTACGAGCAGTACTTC	CASSEVLAAYEQYF
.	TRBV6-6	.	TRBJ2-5	TGTGCCAGCAGTTCTGGACAAGAGACCCAGTACTTC	CASSSGQETQYF
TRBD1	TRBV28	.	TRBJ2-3	TGTGCCAGCAGCAAACCCCCGGACAGGGGGACAGATACGCAGTATTTT	CASSKPPDRGTDTQYF
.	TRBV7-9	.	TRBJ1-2	TGTGCCAGCAGCGTCCCCACAGTGGAAAACTATGGCTACACCTTC	CASSVPTVENYGYTF
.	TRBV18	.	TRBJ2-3	TGTGCCAGCTCACCACCGAGTACAGATACGCAGTATTTT	CASSPPSTDTQYF
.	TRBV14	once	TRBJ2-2	TGTGCCAGCAGCCAGGAAAACAGGGTCTACGCGAACACCGGGGAGCTGTTTTTT	CASSQENRVYANTGELFF
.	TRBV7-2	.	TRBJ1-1	TGTGCCAGCAGCTTACTCGGCCCGGGACCCTACACTGAAGCTTTCTTT	CASSLLGPGPYTEAFF
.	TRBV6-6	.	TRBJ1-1	TGTGCCAGCAGTTCGCAGGGGAGGGACACTGAAGCTTTCTTT	CASSSQGRDTEAFF
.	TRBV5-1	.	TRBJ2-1	TGCGCCAGCAGCTGGACTGGGGGCAATGAGCAGTTCTTC	CASSWTGGNEQFF
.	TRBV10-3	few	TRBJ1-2	TGTGCCATCAGTGAACAGGGAGTTTACGGCTACACCTTC	CAISEQGVYGYTF
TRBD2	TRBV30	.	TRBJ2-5	TGTGCCTGGAGCCCCTTCACCGGACTAGCAATGGAGACCCAGTACTTC	CAWSPFTGLAMETQYF
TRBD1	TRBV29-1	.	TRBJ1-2	TGCAGCGCCGGGACAGGGGGCGATGGCTACACCTTC	CSAGTGGDGYTF
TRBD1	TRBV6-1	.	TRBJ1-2	TGTGCCAGCAGTGACACGGGGACAGGTTCTGGCTACACCTTC	CASSDTGTGSGYTF
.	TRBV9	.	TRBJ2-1	TGTGCCAGCAGCGTAGGCCGGGACACCTACAATGAGCAGTTCTTC	CASSVGRDTYNEQFF
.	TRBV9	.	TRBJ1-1	TGTGCCAGCAGCTCCGGTGGTGAAGCTTTCTTT	CASSSGGEAFF
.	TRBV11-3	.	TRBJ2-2	TGTGCCAGCAGCTTAGCCAGGGCCACCGGGGAGCTGTTTTTT	CASSLARATGELFF
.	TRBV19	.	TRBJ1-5	TGTGCCAGTAGAGTCGATGGGGGGACCAATCAGCCCCAGCATTTT	CASRVDGGTNQPQHF
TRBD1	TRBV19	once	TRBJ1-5	TGTGCCAGTAGTATAGGACCAGGGGGAGGACAGCCCCAGCATTTT	CASSIGPGGGQPQHF
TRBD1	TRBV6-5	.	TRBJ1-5	TGTGCCAGCAGATCAGGACAGGACGATCAGCCCCAGCATTTT	CASRSGQDDQPQHF
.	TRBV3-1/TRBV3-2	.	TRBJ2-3	TGTGCCAGCAGTCCCCGGGCGGGTACGCAGTATTTT	CASSPRAGTQYF
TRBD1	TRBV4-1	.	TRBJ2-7	TGCGCCAGCAGCCAGGACCGGGACAGGGTCTACGAGCAGTACTTC	CASSQDRDRVYEQYF
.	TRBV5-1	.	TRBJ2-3	TGCGCCAGCAGCTTGGGGACTAGCACAGATACGCAGTATTTT	CASSLGTSTDTQYF
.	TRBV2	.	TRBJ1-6	TGTGCCAGCAGCCCATATTCACCCCTCCACTTT	CASSPYSPLHF
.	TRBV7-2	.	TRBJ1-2	TGTGCCAGCAGCACACAGGGCCGCTATGGCTACACCTTC	CASSTQGRYGYTF
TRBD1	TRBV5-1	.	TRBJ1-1	TGCGCCAGCAGCTGGACAGGGGGCGCGAACACTGAAGCTTTCTTT	CASSWTGGANTEAFF
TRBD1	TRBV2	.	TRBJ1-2	TGTGCCAGTGGGACAGGGTATGGCTACACCTTC	CASGTGYGYTF
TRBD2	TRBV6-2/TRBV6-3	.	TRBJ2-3	TGTGCCAGCAGTTACCCAAAGGGACTAGCGACGCAGTATTTT	CASSYPKGLATQYF
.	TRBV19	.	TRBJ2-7	TGTGCCAGTAGTAAGACAGCGACACAGTACGAGCAGTACTTC	CASSKTATQYEQYF
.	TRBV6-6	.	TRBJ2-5	TGTGCCAGCAGTTCGGGACGGGTGGAGACCCAGTACTTC	CASSSGRVETQYF
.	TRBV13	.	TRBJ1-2	TGTGCCAGCAGCCCCTCGGGACCTTTCTATGGCTACACCTTC	CASSPSGPFYGYTF